The clone carrying this TCR beta chain was seen only a few times. Its antigen is currently unknown. V was cut by 0 bases and J by 9 bases, with 18 bases left in between. From germline, CDR1 is MGHRA and CDR2 YSYEKL. The CDR3 runs 17 residues. This sample was included in a study of T cells after yellow fever vaccination. In the study overall: Preparation used SMART-Seq v4 Ultra Low Input for the low-cell-number fractions. General study points: Among primary-vaccination clones, most reappeared after the booster, at around 97% for CD4 and about 90% for CD8.

A 5'RACE template-switching step, the method used to make TCR cDNA, added a universal primer site and UMIs. TCRdb redid the calling of the 5' RACE reads with MiXCR, one entry per CDR3 protein. The table lists some 390,000 distinct CDR3 sequences, about 17% of them singletons. This TCR was recovered from a man between 18 and 35 years old who received the YFV17D yellow fever vaccine. The sequences come from PBMCs, collected before the yellow fever booster vaccination. The chain uses TRBV4-1 and TRBJ1-6, with D perhaps matching TRBD1 (5 bases). The CDR3 region is CASSQDGTVYLGSPLHF. CDR3 nucleotide sequence: TGCGCCAGCAGCCAAGACGGGACGGTGTATCTGGGTTCACCCCTCCACTTT.